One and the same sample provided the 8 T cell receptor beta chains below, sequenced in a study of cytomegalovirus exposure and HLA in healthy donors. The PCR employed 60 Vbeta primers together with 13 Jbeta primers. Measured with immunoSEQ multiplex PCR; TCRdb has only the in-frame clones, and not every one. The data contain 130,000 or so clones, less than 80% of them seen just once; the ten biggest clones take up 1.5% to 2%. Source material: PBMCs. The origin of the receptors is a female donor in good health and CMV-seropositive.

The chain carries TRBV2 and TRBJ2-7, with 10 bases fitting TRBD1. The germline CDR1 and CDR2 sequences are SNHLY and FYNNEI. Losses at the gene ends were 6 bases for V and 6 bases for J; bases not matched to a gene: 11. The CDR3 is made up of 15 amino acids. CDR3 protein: CASSIRDRGVVEQYF. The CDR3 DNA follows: TGTGCCAGCAGCATCCGGGACAGGGGAGTGGTCGAGCAGTACTTC.

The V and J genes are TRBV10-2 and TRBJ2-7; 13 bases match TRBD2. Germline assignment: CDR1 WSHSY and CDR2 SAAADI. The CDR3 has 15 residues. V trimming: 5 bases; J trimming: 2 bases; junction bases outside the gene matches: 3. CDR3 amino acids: CASSPGLAGAYEQYF. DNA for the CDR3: TGCGCCAGCAGTCCAGGACTAGCGGGGGCCTACGAGCAGTACTTC.

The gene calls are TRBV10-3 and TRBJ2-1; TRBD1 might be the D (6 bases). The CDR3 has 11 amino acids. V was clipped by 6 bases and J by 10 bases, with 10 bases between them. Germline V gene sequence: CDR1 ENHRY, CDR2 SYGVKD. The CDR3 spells CAIRSRGEQFF. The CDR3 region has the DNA TGTGCCATCAGATCTAGGGGGGAGCAGTTCTTC.

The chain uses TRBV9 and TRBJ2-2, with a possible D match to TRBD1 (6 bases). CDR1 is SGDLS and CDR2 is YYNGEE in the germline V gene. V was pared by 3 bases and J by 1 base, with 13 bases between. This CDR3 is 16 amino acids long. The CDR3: CASSAQGQRNTGELFF. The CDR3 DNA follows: TGTGCCAGCAGCGCCCAGGGACAAAGGAACACCGGGGAGCTGTTTTTT.

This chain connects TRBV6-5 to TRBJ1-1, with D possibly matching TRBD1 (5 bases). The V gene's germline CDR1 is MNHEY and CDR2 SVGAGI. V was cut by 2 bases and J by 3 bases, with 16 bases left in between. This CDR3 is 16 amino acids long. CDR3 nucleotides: TGTGCCAGCAGTTACGTCGCGGACCTAGGGGACACTGAAGCTTTCTTT. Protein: CASSYVADLGDTEAFF.

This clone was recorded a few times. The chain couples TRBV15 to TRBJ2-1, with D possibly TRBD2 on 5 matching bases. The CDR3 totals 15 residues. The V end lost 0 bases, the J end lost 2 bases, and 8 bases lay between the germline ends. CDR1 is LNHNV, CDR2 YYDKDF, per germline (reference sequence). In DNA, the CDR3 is TGTGCCACCAGCAGAGATGAGGGTACCTACAATGAGCAGTTCTTC. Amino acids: CATSRDEGTYNEQFF. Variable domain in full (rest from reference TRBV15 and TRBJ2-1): DAMVIQNPRYQVTQFGKPVTLSCSQTLNHNVMYWYQQKSSQAPKLLFHYYDKDFNNEADTPDNFQSRRPNTSFCFLDIRSPGLGDTAMYLCATSRDEGTYNEQFFGPGTRLTVL.

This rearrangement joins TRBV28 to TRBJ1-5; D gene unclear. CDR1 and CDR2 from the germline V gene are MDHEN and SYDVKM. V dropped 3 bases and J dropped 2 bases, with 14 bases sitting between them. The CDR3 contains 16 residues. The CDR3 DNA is TGTGCCAGCAGTTTTGGGTGGCAGGAAGGCAATCAGCCCCAGCATTTT. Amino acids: CASSFGWQEGNQPQHF.

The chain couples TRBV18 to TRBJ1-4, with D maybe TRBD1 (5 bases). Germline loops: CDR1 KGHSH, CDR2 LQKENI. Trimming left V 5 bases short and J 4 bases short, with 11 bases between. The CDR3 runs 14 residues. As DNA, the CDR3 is TGTGCCAGCTCAGCAAAGGGGTTTAATGAAAAACTGTTTTTT. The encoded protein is CASSAKGFNEKLFF. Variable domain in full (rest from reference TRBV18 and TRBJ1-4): NAGVMQNPRHLVRRRGQEARLRCSPMKGHSHVYWYRQLPEEGLKFMVYLQKENIIDESGMPKERFSAEFPKEGPSILRIQQVVRGDSAAYFCASSAKGFNEKLFFGSGTQLSVL.